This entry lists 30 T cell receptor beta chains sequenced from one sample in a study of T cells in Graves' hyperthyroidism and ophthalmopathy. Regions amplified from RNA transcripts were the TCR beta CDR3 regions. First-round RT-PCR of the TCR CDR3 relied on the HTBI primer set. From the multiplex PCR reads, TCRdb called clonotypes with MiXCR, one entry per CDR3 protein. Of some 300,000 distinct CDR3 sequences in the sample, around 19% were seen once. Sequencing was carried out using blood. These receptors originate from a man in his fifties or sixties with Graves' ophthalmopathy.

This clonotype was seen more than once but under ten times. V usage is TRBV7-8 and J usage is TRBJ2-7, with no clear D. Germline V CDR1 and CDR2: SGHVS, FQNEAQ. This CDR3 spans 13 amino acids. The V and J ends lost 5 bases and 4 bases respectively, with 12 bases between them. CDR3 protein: CASSPPVLYEQYF. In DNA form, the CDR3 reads TGTGCCAGCAGCCCGCCCGTCCTTTACGAGCAGTACTTC.

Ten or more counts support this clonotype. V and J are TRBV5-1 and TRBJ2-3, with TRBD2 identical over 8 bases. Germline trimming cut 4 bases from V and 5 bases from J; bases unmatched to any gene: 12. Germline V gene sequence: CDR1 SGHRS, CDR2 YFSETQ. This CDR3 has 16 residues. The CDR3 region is CASSVNSGMFRDTQYF. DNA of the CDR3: TGCGCCAGCAGCGTTAATAGCGGGATGTTCCGAGATACGCAGTATTTT. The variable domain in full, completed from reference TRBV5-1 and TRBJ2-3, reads KAGVTQTPRYLIKTRGQQVTLSCSPISGHRSVSWYQQTPGQGLQFLFEYFSETQRNKGNFPGRFSGRQFSNSRSEMNVSTLELGDSALYLCASSVNSGMFRDTQYFGPGTRLTVL.

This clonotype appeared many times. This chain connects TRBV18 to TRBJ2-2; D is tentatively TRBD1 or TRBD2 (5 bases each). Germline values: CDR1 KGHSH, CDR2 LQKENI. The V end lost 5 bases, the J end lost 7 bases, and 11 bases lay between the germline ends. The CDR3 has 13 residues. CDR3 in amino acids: CASSWDRVGELFF. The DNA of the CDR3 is TGTGCCAGCTCATGGGACCGAGTCGGGGAGCTGTTTTTT.

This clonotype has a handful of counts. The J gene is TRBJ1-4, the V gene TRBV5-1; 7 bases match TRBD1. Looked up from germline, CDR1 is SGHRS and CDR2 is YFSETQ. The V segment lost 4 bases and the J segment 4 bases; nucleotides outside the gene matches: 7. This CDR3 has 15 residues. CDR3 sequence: CASSPGQAYNEKLFF. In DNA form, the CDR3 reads TGCGCCAGCAGCCCCGGACAGGCCTATAATGAAAAACTGTTTTTT.

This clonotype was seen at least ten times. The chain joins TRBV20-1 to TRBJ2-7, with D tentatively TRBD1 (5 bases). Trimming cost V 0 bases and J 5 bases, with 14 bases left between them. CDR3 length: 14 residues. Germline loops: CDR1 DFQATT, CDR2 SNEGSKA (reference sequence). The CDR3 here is CSARDRPGLNEQYF. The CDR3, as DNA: TGCAGTGCTAGAGATCGGCCAGGGTTGAACGAGCAGTACTTC.

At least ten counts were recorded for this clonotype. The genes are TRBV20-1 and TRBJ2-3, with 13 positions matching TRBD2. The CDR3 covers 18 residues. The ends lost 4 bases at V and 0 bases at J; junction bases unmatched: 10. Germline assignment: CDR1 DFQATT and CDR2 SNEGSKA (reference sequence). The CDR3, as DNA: TGCAGTGCTAACAACCCCACTAGCGGGGGGGGGAGCACAGATACGCAGTATTTT. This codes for CSANNPTSGGGSTDTQYF.

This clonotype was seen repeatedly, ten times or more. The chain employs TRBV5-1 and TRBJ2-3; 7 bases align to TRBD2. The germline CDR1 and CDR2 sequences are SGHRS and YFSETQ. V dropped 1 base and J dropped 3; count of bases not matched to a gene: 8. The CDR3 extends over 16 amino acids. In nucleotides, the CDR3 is TGCGCCAGCAGCTTGTCCGACGGGAGGAAGACAGATACGCAGTATTTT. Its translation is CASSLSDGRKTDTQYF.

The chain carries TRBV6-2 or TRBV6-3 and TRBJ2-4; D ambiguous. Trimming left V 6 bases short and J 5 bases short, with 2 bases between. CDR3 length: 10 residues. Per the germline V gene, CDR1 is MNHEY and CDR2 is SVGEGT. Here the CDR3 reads CASSENIQYF. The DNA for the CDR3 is TGTGCCAGCAGCGAAAACATTCAGTACTTC.

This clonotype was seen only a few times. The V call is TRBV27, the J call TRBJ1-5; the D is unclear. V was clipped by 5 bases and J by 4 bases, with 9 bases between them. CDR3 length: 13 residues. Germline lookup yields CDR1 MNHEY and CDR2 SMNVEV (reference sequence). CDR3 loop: CASSAMTNQPQHF. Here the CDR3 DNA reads TGTGCCAGCAGTGCCATGACAAATCAGCCCCAGCATTTT.

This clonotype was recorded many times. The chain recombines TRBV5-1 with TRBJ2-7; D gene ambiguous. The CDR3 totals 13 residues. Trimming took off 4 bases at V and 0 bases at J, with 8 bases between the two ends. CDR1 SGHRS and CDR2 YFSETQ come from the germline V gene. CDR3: CASSPRSSYEQYF. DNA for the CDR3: TGCGCCAGCAGCCCCCGTAGCTCCTACGAGCAGTACTTC. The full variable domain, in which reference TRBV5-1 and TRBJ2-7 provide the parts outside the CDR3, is KAGVTQTPRYLIKTRGQQVTLSCSPISGHRSVSWYQQTPGQGLQFLFEYFSETQRNKGNFPGRFSGRQFSNSRSEMNVSTLELGDSALYLCASSPRSSYEQYFGPGTRLTVT.

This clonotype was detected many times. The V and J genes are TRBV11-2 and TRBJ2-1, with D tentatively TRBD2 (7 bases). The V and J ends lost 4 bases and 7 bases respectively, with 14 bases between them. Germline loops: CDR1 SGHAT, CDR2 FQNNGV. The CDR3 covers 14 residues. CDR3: CASSSGAGVNEQFF. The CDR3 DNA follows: TGTGCCAGCAGCTCAGGGGCGGGGGTTAATGAGCAGTTCTTC.

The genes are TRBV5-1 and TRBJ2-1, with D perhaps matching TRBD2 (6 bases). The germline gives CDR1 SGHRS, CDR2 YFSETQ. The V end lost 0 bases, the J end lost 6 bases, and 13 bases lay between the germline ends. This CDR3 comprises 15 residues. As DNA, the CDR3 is TGCGCCAGCAGCTTGGCGCCCAAGGGAGGCAATGAGCAGTTCTTC. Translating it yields CASSLAPKGGNEQFF.

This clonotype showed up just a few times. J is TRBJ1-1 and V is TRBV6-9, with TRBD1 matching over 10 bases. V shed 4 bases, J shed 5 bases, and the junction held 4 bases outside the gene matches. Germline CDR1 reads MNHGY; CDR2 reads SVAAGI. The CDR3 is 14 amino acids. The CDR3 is CASSFDRGRTEAFF. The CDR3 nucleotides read TGTGCCAGCAGTTTTGACAGGGGGCGGACTGAAGCTTTCTTT.

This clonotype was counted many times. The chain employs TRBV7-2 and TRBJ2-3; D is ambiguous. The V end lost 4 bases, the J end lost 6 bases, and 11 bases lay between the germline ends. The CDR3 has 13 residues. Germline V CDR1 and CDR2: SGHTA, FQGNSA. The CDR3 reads CASSSDRWDTQYF. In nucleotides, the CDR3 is TGTGCCAGCAGCTCCGACCGCTGGGATACGCAGTATTTT.

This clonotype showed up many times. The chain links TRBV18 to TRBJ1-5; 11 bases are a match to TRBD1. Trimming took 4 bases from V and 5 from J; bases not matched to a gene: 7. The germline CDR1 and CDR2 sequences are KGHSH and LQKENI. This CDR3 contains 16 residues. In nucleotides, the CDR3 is TGTGCCAGCTCACTTTTCGGGACAGGGGGAGATCAGCCCCAGCATTTT. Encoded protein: CASSLFGTGGDQPQHF.

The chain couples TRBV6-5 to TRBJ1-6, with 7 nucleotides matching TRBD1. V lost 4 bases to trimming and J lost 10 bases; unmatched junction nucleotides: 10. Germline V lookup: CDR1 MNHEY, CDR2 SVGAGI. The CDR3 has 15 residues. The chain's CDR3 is CASSLRQGGWSPLHF. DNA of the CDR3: TGTGCCAGCAGTTTACGACAGGGAGGTTGGTCACCCCTCCACTTT.

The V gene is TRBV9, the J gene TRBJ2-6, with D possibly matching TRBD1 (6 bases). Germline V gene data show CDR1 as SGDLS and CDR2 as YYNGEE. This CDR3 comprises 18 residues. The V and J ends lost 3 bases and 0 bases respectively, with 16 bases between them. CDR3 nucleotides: TGTGCCAGCAGCGCCGAGGGGGTCAGATCCTCTGGGGCCAACGTCCTGACTTTC. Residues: CASSAEGVRSSGANVLTF.

As DNA, the CDR3 is TGTGCCTGGAGTGTAAAGTTTTCCTTGACAGGGGGCTTACACACTGAAGCTTTCTTT. Protein: CAWSVKFSLTGGLHTEAFF. The rearrangement links TRBV30 to TRBJ1-1; 10 positions match TRBD1. The V segment lost 0 bases and the J segment 3 bases; nucleotides outside the gene matches: 16. Germline CDR1 and CDR2: GTSNPN and SVGIG (reference sequence). The CDR3 is 19 amino acids.

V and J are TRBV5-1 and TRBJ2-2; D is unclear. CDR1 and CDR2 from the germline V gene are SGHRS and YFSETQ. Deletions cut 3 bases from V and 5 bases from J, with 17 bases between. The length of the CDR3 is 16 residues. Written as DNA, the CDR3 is TGCGCCAGCAGCTGGGCCGTGGGGATAAGGACCGGGGAGCTGTTTTTT. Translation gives CASSWAVGIRTGELFF.

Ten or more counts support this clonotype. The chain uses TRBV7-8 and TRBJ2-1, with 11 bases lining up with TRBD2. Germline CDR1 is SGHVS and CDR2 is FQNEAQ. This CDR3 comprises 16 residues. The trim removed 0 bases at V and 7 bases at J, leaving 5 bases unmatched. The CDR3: CASSLALAGGGNEQFF. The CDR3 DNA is TGTGCCAGCAGCTTAGCGCTAGCGGGAGGAGGGAATGAGCAGTTCTTC.

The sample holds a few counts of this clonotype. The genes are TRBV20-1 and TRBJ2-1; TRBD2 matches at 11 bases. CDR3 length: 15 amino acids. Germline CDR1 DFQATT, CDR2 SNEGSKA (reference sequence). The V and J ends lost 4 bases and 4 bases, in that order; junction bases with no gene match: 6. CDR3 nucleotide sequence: TGCAGTGCTATTAGCGGGAGGGCGGTTTACAATGAGCAGTTCTTC. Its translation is CSAISGRAVYNEQFF.

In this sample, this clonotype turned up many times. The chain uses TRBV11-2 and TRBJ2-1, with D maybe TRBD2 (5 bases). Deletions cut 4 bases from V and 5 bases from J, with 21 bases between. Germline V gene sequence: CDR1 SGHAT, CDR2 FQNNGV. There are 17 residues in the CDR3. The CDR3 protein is CASSSLDRGQDNNEQFF. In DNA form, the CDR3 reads TGTGCCAGCAGCTCCTTAGACCGCGGGCAGGATAACAATGAGCAGTTCTTC. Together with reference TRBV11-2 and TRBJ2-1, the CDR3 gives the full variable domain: EAGVAQSPRYKIIEKRQSVAFWCNPISGHATLYWYQQILGQGPKLLIQFQNNGVVDDSQLPKDRFSAERLKGVDSTLKIQPAKLEDSAVYLCASSSLDRGQDNNEQFFGPGTRLTVL.

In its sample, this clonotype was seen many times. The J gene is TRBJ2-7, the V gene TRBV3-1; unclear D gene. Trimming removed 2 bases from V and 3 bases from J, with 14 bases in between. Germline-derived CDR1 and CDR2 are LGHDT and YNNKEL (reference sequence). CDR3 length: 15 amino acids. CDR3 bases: TGTGCCAGCAGCCAATATAGGACCACCTACTACGAGCAGTACTTC. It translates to CASSQYRTTYYEQYF.

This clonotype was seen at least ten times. The CDR3 is CASSLRGTDQPQHF. CDR3 DNA: TGTGCCAGCAGTCTGAGAGGGACAGATCAGCCCCAGCATTTT. This chain joins TRBV2 and TRBJ1-5; the match to TRBD1 covers 7 bases. The length of the CDR3 is 14 residues. Germline CDR1 is SNHLY and CDR2 is FYNNEI. V lost 5 bases, J lost 5 bases, and 6 bases stayed unmatched.

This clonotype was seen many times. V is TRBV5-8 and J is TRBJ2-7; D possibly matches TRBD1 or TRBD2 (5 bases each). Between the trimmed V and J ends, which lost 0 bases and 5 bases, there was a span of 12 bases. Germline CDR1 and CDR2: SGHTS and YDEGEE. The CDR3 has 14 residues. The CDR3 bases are TGTGCCAGCAGCTTGGCTGGCCTGGGGGACGAGCAGTACTTC. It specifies CASSLAGLGDEQYF.

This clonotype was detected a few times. CDR3 in DNA: TGTGCCTGGAGTGTCGGGACGATCAATTCACCCCTCCACTTT. It translates to CAWSVGTINSPLHF. The chain has TRBV30 and TRBJ1-6, with D perhaps matching TRBD1 (5 bases). The CDR3 consists of 14 residues. Trimming pared 0 bases from V and 7 bases from J, leaving 10 bases between. Germline-derived CDR1 and CDR2 are GTSNPN and SVGIG (reference sequence). Filled out from reference TRBV30 and TRBJ1-6, the complete variable domain reads SQTIHQWPATLVQPVGSPLSLECTVEGTSNPNLYWYRQAAGRGLQLLFYSVGIGQISSEVPQNLSASRPQDRQFILSSKKLLLSDSGFYLCAWSVGTINSPLHFGNGTRLTVT.

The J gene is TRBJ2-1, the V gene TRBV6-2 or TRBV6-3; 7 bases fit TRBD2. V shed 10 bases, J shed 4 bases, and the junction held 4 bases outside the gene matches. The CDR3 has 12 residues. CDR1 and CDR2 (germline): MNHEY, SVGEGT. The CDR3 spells CATGGSYNEQFF. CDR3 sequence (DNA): TGTGCCACCGGGGGGTCGTACAATGAGCAGTTCTTC.

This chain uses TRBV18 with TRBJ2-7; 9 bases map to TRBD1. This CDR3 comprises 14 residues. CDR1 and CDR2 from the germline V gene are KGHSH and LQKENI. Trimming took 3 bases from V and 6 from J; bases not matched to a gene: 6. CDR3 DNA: TGTGCCAGCTCACCCGGGACAGGGTTAGGCGAGCAGTACTTC. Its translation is CASSPGTGLGEQYF. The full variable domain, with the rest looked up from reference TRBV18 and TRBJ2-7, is NAGVMQNPRHLVRRRGQEARLRCSPMKGHSHVYWYRQLPEEGLKFMVYLQKENIIDESGMPKERFSAEFPKEGPSILRIQQVVRGDSAAYFCASSPGTGLGEQYFGPGTRLTVT.

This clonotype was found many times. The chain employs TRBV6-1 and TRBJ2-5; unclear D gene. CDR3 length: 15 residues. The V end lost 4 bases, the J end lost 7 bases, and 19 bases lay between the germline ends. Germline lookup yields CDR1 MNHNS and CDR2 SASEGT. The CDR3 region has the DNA TGTGCCAGCAGTGCCTCGACAACGGCCGGAGCGACCCAGTACTTC. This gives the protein CASSASTTAGATQYF.

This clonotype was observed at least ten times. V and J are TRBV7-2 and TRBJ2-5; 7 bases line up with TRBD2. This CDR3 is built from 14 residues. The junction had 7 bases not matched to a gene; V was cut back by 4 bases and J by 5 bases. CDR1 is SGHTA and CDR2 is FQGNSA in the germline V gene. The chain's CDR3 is CASSSSAGRETQYF. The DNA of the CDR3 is TGTGCCAGCAGCTCCTCAGCGGGGCGGGAGACCCAGTACTTC.